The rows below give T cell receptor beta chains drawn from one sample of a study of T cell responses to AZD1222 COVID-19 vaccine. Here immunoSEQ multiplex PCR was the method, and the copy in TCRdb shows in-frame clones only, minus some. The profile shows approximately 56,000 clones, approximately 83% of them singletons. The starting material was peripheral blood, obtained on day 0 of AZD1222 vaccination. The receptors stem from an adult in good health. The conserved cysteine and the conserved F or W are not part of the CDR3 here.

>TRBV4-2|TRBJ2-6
ASEQYPSGANVLT
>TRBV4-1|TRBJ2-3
ASSQQDTDTQY
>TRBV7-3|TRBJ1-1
ASSLALGHEAF
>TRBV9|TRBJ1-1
ASSVTWGNTEAF
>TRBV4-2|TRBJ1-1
ASSQVAGDNTEAF
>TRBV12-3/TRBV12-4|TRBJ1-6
ASTSGYNSPLH
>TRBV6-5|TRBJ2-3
ASSYGSAFTDTQY
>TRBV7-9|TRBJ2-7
ASSPIGNEQY
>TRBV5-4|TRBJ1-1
ASSRAGNTEAF
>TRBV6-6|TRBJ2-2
ASSRGLGQGNTGELF
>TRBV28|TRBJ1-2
ASSARQGTYT
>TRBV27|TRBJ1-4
ASSLRLTNEKLF
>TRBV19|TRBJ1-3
ASQPGQGFGNTIY
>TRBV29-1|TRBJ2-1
SVETGGRQF
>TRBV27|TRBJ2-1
ASTPYKAGGRNNEQF
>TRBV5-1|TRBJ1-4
ASSINGVATNEKLF
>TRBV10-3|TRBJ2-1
AIRTSGGYNEQF
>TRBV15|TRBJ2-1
ATMIRGLDNEQF
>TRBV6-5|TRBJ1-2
ASSYSTGPFVEGYT
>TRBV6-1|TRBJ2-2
ASSENYAGTLTGELF
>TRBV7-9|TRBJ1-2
ASSLWDLGYT
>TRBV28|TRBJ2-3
ASSPLGYEVDTQY
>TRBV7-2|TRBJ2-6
ASSPREAFGSGANVLT
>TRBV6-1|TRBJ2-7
ASSESVRGHYEQY
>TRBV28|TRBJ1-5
ASSWTGYNQPQH
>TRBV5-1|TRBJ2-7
ASSLTLAESISYEQY
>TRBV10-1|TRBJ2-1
ASSPLAGSNNEQF
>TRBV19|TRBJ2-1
ASSISFYDNEQF
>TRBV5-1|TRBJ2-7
ASSFLQKNPFYEQY